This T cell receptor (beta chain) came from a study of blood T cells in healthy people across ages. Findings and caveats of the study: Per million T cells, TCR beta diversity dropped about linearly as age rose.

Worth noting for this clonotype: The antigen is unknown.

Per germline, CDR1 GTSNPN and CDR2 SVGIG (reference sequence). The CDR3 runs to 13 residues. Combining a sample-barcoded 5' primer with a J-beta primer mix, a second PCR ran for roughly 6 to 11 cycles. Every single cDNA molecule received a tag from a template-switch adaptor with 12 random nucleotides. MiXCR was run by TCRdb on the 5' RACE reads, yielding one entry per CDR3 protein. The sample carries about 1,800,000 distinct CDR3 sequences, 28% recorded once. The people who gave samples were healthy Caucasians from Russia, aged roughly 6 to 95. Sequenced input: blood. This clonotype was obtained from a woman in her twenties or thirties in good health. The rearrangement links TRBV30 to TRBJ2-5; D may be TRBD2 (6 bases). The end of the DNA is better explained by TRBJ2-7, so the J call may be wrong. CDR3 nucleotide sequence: TGTGCCTGGAGAGAGGGGAGGTTTTACGAGCAGTACTTC. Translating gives CAWREGRFYEQYF.